The entry below gives a single TCR beta chain sequence along with its context. The CDR3 loop spans 15 amino acids. V was pared by 4 bases and J by 4 bases, with 14 bases between. The data derive from a study of patients and donors after allogeneic stem cell transplantation. MiXCR was run by TCRdb on the RT-PCR reads, yielding one entry per CDR3 protein. This sample has 920,000 or so distinct CDR3 sequences, with approximately 19% found just once. This receptor was identified in a human donor who was either an allogeneic HSCT recipient or a stem cell or donor lymphocyte infusion donor (not recorded which). It is not recorded whose cells these are; they may come from a transplant donor. The sequencing sample was made of blood, either unsorted or a sorted T cell fraction (not recorded which). This chain connects TRBV12-3 or TRBV12-4 to TRBJ2-1; a possible D gene is TRBD1 (5 bases). The CDR3 spells CASSSHDSEYNEQFF. The CDR3 coding sequence is TGTGCCAGCAGTTCCCACGACAGTGAGTACAATGAGCAGTTCTTC.